One and the same sample provided the 12 T cell receptor beta chains below, sequenced in a study of cytomegalovirus exposure and HLA in healthy donors. With 60 Vbeta and 13 Jbeta primers, the PCR was carried out. The data were produced by immunoSEQ multiplex PCR, yet TCRdb's version contains in-frame clones alone and is incomplete. The sample records 150,000 to 200,000 clones, about 80% being singletons. Source material: PBMCs. The receptors derive from a woman aged 18-29 years in good health and CMV-seropositive.

To note about this clone: This CDR3 is also generated by other DNA sequences in the sample. V and J are TRBV9 and TRBJ1-3; maybe TRBD1 (6 bases). Germline loops: CDR1 SGDLS, CDR2 YYNGEE. The length of the CDR3 is 14 residues. The V end lost 3 bases, the J end lost 0 bases, and 7 bases lay between the germline ends. In DNA form, the CDR3 reads TGTGCCAGCAGCGGAGGGGGCTCTGGAAACACCATATATTTT. This sequence encodes CASSGGGSGNTIYF.

The chain combines TRBV11-2 with TRBJ1-6; the D is unclear. This CDR3 spans 13 amino acids. Germline assignment: CDR1 SGHAT and CDR2 FQNNGV. V was pared by 0 bases and J by 8 bases, with 5 bases between. The CDR3 here is CASSLDRYSPLHF. The CDR3, as DNA: TGTGCCAGCAGCTTAGATCGTTATTCACCCCTCCACTTT.

The chain combines TRBV28 with TRBJ1-1; a weak D match, TRBD1 (6 bases). CDR1 and CDR2 (germline): MDHEN, SYDVKM. The CDR3 totals 15 residues. V was clipped by 7 bases and J by 0 bases, with 15 bases between them. The CDR3 reads CASTETGHLNTEAFF. The CDR3 bases are TGTGCCAGCACCGAAACGGGACACCTGAACACTGAAGCTTTCTTT.

V gene TRBV10-1 combines with J gene TRBJ2-5; 7 nucleotides match TRBD1. The junction had 10 bases not matched to a gene; V was cut back by 4 bases and J by 5 bases. CDR1 is WNHNN, CDR2 SYGVQD, per germline (reference sequence). CDR3 size: 15 residues. As DNA, the CDR3 is TGCGCCAGCAGTGGACAGGGTGGGTGTAATGAGACCCAGTACTTC. This gives the protein CASSGQGGCNETQYF.

This clone was detected only once. V gene TRBV13 combines with J gene TRBJ2-5, with D unclear. The germline V and J ends were trimmed by 4 bases and 2 bases, with 5 bases remaining between them. The CDR3 consists of 12 residues. Germline CDR1 and CDR2: PRHDT and FYEKMQ (reference sequence). The CDR3 loop reads CASSSPQETQYF. For the CDR3, the DNA is TGTGCCAGCAGCTCCCCGCAAGAGACCCAGTACTTC.

The chain recombines TRBV10-3 with TRBJ1-2; D gene ambiguous. With 0 bases removed from V and 0 bases from J, the gap between germline ends came to 8 bases. The CDR3 spans 15 residues. Germline V CDR1 and CDR2: ENHRY, SYGVKD. The CDR3 bases are TGTGCCATCAGTGAGTCTAGCGACGCTAACTATGGCTACACCTTC. Encoded protein: CAISESSDANYGYTF.

The chain joins TRBV6-5 to TRBJ2-7; TRBD2 matches at 12 bases. The CDR3 sequence is 16 residues long. CDR1 and CDR2 from the germline V gene are MNHEY and SVGAGI. Trimming cost V 0 bases and J 3 bases; bases outside gene matches: 3. DNA for the CDR3: TGTGCCAGCAGTTACTCCCGGACTAGCGGGATCTACGAGCAGTACTTC. As protein: CASSYSRTSGIYEQYF.

The rearrangement uses TRBV19 and TRBJ1-1; TRBD1 agrees at 10 bases. V trimming: 7 bases; J trimming: 4 bases; junction bases outside the gene matches: 15. The CDR3 contains 17 residues. The germline V gene encodes CDR1 LNHDA and CDR2 SQIVND (reference sequence). Here the CDR3 DNA reads TGTGCCAGTACTGCCCGGGACAGGGGCACCGGGGGCACTGAAGCTTTCTTT. Translation gives CASTARDRGTGGTEAFF. The full variable domain, completed using reference TRBV19 and TRBJ1-1, is DGGITQSPKYLFRKEGQNVTLSCEQNLNHDAMYWYRQDPGQGLRLIYYSQIVNDFQKGDIAEGYSVSREKKESFPLTVTSAQKNPTAFYLCASTARDRGTGGTEAFFGQGTRLTVV.

The genes are TRBV5-4 and TRBJ2-3; 12 positions agree with TRBD2. Looked up from germline, CDR1 is SGHNT and CDR2 is YYREEE (reference sequence). This CDR3 spans 16 amino acids. Losses at the gene ends were 4 bases for V and 4 bases for J; bases not matched to a gene: 7. The CDR3: CASSQAASGGADTQYF. Here the CDR3 DNA reads TGTGCCAGCAGCCAAGCGGCTAGCGGGGGGGCAGATACGCAGTATTTT.

The V gene is TRBV28, the J gene TRBJ2-7, with TRBD2 matching over 8 bases. Germline V gives CDR1 MDHEN, CDR2 SYDVKM. CDR3 size: 13 residues. V was pared by 7 bases and J by 3 bases, with 5 bases of the junction left unmatched. The CDR3 sequence: CASISSGHYEQYF. CDR3 bases: TGTGCCAGCATTTCTAGCGGGCACTACGAGCAGTACTTC.

The chain combines TRBV2 with TRBJ2-7; 7 nucleotides align to TRBD1. V trimming: 6 bases; J trimming: 2 bases; junction bases outside the gene matches: 7. CDR1 is SNHLY and CDR2 is FYNNEI in the germline V gene. CDR3 length equals 14 residues. As DNA, the CDR3 is TGTGCCAGCAGGTATACCGGGACAGCCTACGAGCAGTACTTC. Protein product: CASRYTGTAYEQYF.

This clone was found once. DNA of the CDR3: TGTGCCAGCATCCTGGACAGAGCCTACGAGCAGTACTTC. Its protein product is CASILDRAYEQYF. The rearrangement uses TRBV2 and TRBJ2-7; a possible D gene is TRBD1 (6 bases). CDR1 is SNHLY, CDR2 FYNNEI, per germline. V lost 7 bases and J lost 2, with 12 bases in between. The CDR3 covers 13 residues. Together with reference TRBV2 and TRBJ2-7, the CDR3 gives the full variable domain: EPEVTQTPSHQVTQMGQEVILRCVPISNHLYFYWYRQILGQKVEFLVSFYNNEISEKSEIFDDQFSVERPDGSNFTLKIRSTKLEDSAMYFCASILDRAYEQYFGPGTRLTVT.